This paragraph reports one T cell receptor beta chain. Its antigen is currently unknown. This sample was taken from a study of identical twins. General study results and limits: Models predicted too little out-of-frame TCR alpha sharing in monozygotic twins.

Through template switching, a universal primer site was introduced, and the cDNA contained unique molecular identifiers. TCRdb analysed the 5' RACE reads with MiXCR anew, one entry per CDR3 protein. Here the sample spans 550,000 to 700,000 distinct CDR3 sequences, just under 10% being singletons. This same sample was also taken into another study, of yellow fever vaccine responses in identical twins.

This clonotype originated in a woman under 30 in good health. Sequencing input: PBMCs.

CDR3: CASSPGFGTSGMNEQFF. As DNA, the CDR3 is TGTGCCAGCAGCCCTGGGTTCGGGACTAGCGGGATGAATGAGCAGTTCTTC. The chain uses TRBV4-2 and TRBJ2-1; 13 bases are a match to TRBD2. The J segment lost 7 bases and the V segment lost 4 bases, leaving 10 bases of the junction unmatched. Per germline, CDR1 LGHNA and CDR2 YNFKEQ. CDR3 length: 17 amino acids.